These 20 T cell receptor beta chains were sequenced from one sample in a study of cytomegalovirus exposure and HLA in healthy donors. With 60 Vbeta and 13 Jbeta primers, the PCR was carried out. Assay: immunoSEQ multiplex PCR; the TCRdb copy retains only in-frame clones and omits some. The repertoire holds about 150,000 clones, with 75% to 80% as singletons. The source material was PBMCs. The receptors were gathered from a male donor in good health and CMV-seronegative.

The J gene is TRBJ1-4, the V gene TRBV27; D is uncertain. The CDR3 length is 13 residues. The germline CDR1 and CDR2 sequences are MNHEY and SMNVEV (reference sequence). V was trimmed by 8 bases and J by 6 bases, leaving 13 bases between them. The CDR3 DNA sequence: TGTGCCAGCGGAAGGAGGCGGGATGAAAAACTGTTTTTT. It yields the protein CASGRRRDEKLFF.

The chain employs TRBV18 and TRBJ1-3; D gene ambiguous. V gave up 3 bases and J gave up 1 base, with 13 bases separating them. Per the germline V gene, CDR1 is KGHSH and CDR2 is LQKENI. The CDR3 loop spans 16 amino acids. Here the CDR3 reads CASSPISPRSGNTIYF. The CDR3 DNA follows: TGTGCCAGCTCACCTATATCTCCCCGGTCTGGAAACACCATATATTTT.

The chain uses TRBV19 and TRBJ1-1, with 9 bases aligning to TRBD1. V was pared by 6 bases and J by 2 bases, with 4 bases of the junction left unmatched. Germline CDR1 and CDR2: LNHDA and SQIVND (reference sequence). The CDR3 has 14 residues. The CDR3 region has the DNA TGTGCCAGTAGGCCGGGACAGGGTAACACTGAAGCTTTCTTT. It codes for CASRPGQGNTEAFF.

The CDR3 nucleotides read TGTGCCAGCAGTTACTTCCAGGATGATTCACCCCTCCACTTT. Translated: CASSYFQDDSPLHF. The gene calls are TRBV6-5 and TRBJ1-6; no reliable D call. This CDR3 has 14 residues. Deletions cut 1 base from V and 8 bases from J, with 9 bases between. Germline V gene sequence: CDR1 MNHEY, CDR2 SVGAGI.

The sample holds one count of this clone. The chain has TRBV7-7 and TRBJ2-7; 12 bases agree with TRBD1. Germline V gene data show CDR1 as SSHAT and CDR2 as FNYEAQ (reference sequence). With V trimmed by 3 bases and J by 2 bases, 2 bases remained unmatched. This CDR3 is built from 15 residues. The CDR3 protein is CASSLGQGAPYEQYF. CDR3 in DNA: TGTGCCAGCAGCTTGGGACAGGGGGCGCCCTACGAGCAGTACTTC.

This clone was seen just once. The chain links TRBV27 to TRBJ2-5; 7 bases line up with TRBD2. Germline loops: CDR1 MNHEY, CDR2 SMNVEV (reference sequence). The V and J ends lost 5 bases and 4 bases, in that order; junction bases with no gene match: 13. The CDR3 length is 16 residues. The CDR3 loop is CASSQGGGSRVETQYF. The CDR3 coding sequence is TGTGCCAGCAGTCAAGGAGGCGGGAGTAGGGTAGAGACCCAGTACTTC.

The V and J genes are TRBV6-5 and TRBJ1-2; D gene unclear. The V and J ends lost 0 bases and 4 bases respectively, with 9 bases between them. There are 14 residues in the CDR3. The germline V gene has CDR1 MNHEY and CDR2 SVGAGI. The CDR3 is CASSYSKGGYGYTF. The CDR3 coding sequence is TGTGCCAGCAGTTACTCGAAAGGAGGCTATGGCTACACCTTC.

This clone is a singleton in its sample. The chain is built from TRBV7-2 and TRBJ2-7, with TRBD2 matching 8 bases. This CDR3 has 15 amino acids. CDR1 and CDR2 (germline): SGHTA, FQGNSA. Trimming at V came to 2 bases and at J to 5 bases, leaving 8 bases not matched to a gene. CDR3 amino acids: CASSLKSAGVHEQYF. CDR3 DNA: TGTGCCAGCAGCTTAAAGTCAGCGGGAGTTCACGAGCAGTACTTC.

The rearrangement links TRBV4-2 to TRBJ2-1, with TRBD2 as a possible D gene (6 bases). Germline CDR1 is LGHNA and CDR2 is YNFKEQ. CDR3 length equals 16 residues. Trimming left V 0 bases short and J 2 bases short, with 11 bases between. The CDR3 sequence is CASSQEGGGPYNEQFF. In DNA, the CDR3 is TGTGCCAGCAGCCAAGAGGGGGGAGGACCCTACAATGAGCAGTTCTTC.

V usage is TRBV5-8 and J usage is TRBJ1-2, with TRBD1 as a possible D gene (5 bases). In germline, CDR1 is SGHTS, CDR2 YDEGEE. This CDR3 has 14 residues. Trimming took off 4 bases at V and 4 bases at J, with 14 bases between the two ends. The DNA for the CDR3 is TGTGCCAGCAGCCGAACTCGACAGTCCTATGGCTACACCTTC. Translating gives CASSRTRQSYGYTF.

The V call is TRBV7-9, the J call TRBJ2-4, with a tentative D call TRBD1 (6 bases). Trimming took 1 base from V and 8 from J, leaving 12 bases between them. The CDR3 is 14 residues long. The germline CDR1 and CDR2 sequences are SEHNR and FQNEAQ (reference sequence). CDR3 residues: CASSLVQGQDIQYF. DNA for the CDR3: TGTGCCAGCAGCTTAGTTCAGGGGCAGGACATTCAGTACTTC.

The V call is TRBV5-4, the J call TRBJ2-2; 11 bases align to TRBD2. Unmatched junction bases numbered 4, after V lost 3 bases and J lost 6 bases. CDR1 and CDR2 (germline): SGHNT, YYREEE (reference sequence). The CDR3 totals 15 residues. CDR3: CASSSSGRWAGELFF. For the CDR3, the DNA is TGTGCCAGCAGCTCTAGCGGGAGGTGGGCCGGGGAGCTGTTTTTT.

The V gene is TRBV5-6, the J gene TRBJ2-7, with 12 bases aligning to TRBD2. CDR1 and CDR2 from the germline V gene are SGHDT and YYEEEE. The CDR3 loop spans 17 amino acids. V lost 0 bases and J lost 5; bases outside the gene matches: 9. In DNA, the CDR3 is TGTGCCAGCAGCTTGGGACTAGCGGGAGTTATAGTTGACGAGCAGTACTTC. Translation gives CASSLGLAGVIVDEQYF.

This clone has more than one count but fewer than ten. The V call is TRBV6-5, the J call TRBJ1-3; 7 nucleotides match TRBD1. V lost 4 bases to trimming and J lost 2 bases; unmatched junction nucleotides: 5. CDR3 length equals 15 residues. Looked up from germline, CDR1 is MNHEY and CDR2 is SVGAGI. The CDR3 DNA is TGTGCCAGCAGTTCCGACAGGGTGCCTGGAAACACCATATATTTT. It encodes CASSSDRVPGNTIYF.

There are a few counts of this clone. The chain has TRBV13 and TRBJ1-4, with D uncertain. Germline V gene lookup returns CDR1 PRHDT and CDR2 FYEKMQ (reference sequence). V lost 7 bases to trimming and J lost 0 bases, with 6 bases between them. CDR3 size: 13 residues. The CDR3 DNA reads TGTGCCAGCATGGCATCAACTAATGAAAAACTGTTTTTT. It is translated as CASMASTNEKLFF.

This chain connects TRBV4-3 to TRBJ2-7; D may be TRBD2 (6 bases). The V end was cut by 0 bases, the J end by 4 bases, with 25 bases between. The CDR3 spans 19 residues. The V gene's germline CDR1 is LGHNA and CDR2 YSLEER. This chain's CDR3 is CASSQDWAGRRGGEYEQYF. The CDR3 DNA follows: TGCGCCAGCAGCCAAGATTGGGCTGGGCGTAGGGGAGGAGAATACGAGCAGTACTTC.

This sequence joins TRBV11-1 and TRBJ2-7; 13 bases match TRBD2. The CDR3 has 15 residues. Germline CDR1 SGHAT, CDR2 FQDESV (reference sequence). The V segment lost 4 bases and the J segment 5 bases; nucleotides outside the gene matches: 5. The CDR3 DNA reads TGTGCCAGCAGCTCTGGACTAGCGGGAGCCCACGAGCAGTACTTC. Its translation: CASSSGLAGAHEQYF.

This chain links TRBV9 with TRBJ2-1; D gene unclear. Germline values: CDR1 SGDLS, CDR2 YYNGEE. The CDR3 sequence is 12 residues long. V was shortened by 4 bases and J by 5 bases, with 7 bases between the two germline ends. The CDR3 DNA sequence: TGTGCCAGCAGCCGCTTAGACAATGAGCAGTTCTTC. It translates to CASSRLDNEQFF.

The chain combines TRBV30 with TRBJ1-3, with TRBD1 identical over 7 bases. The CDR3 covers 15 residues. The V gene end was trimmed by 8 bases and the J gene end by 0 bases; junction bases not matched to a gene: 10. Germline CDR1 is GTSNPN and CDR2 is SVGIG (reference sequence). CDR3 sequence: CAPDRAPISGNTIYF. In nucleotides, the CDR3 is TGTGCCCCCGACAGGGCCCCTATCTCTGGAAACACCATATATTTT.

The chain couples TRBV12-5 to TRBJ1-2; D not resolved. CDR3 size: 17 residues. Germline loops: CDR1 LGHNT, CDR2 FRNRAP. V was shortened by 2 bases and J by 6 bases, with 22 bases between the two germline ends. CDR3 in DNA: TGTGCTAGTGGTTTGTCCCCGGCCGGTCGGGAAGAGCATGGCTACACCTTC. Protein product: CASGLSPAGREEHGYTF.